Shown below are 23 T cell receptor beta chains from a single sample sequenced in a study of regulatory T cells in long-lasting Graves disease. TCR beta libraries were built with iRepertoire HTBI primers and Arm-PCR of CDR3 regions. TCRdb used MiXCR to reprocess the multiplex PCR reads, holding one entry per CDR3 protein. The sample consists of approximately 490,000 distinct CDR3 sequences, 15% to 20% of them appearing once. Time point given: newly diagnosed GD, antithyroid drugs for less than 3 months. Following extraction of RNA from PBMCs, that RNA was used to make the TCR library. The same data also contributed to another study, on T cells in Graves' hyperthyroidism and ophthalmopathy.

Sequences were derived from peripheral blood mononuclear cells (PBMCs), sampled at new diagnosis, from a patient treated with antithyroid drugs. These receptors were collected from a man in his forties or fifties with Graves disease.

The V call is TRBV7-9, the J call TRBJ2-7, with 10 nucleotides matching TRBD1. The CDR3 consists of 14 residues. In germline, CDR1 is SEHNR, CDR2 FQNEAQ (reference sequence). Trimming at V came to 5 bases and at J to 5 bases, leaving 6 bases not matched to a gene. The CDR3 sequence is CASSLGQGVDEQYF. The CDR3 DNA is TGTGCCAGCAGCCTAGGACAGGGGGTGGACGAGCAGTACTTC.

This clonotype has a handful of counts. The chain links TRBV29-1 to TRBJ1-5; D call uncertain. Per the germline V gene, CDR1 is SQVTM and CDR2 is ANQGSEA. This CDR3 has 14 residues. Trimming cost V 6 bases and J 0 bases, with 12 bases left between them. CDR3 loop: CSVLVGRSNQPQHF. The DNA for the CDR3 is TGCAGCGTACTCGTCGGCCGTAGCAATCAGCCCCAGCATTTT.

This clonotype was counted at least ten times. V and J are TRBV3-1 and TRBJ2-1; TRBD2 aligns across 11 bases. Trimming took 4 bases from V and 6 from J; bases not matched to a gene: 5. Germline-derived CDR1 and CDR2 are LGHDT and YNNKEL (reference sequence). This CDR3 region has 15 residues. DNA of the CDR3: TGTGCCAGCAGCCTGGGACTAGCGGTTGGCAATGAGCAGTTCTTC. Protein: CASSLGLAVGNEQFF.

This clonotype was recorded at least ten times. The chain combines TRBV5-1 with TRBJ2-7; TRBD2 is a possible D gene (6 bases). Germline loops: CDR1 SGHRS, CDR2 YFSETQ. Trimming stripped 0 bases from V and 0 bases from J, with 13 bases between. This CDR3 contains 16 residues. The CDR3 loop reads CASSLGKRADSYEQYF. CDR3 nucleotides: TGCGCCAGCAGCTTGGGAAAGCGGGCGGACTCCTACGAGCAGTACTTC.

A note on this clonotype: It is likely a read error: a sequence one base away is far more abundant. The rearrangement joins TRBV28 to TRBJ2-7; D may be TRBD1 (7 bases). The J call is doubtful: the DNA matches TRBJ2-5 better. Per the germline V gene, CDR1 is MDHEN and CDR2 is SYDVKM. This CDR3 comprises 14 residues. CDR3 sequence reads: CASRWTGGKGTQYF. CDR3 bases: TGTGCCAGCAGGTGGACAGGAGGGAAGGGGACCCAGTACTTC.

This clonotype has ten or more counts. The chain joins TRBV12-5 to TRBJ2-7, with D unresolved. The CDR3 loop spans 11 amino acids. Looked up from germline, CDR1 is LGHNT and CDR2 is FRNRAP. Trimming shortened V by 3 bases and J by 4 bases, and 4 bases separated the two germline ends. The CDR3 loop reads CASGFGYEQYF. The CDR3 bases are TGTGCTAGTGGTTTCGGGTACGAGCAGTACTTC.

The chain couples TRBV10-2 to TRBJ2-5; 13 bases are shared with TRBD2. Germline CDR1 reads WSHSY; CDR2 reads SAAADI. With 3 bases clipped from V and 5 bases from J, the junction kept 9 bases outside the gene matches. The CDR3 spans 17 residues. The CDR3 is CASSERTSGRFWETQYF. The CDR3 DNA reads TGCGCCAGCAGTGAACGGACTAGCGGGAGATTCTGGGAGACCCAGTACTTC.

The V gene is TRBV7-2, the J gene TRBJ2-2; D is unresolved. The CDR3 runs to 15 residues. Trimming stripped 5 bases from V and 5 bases from J, with 15 bases between. Per the germline V gene, CDR1 is SGHTA and CDR2 is FQGNSA. The CDR3 coding sequence is TGTGCCAGCAGCGACCGGGTACGGAATACCGGGGAGCTGTTTTTT. Protein product: CASSDRVRNTGELFF. Full variable domain (remainder filled in from reference TRBV7-2 and TRBJ2-2): GAGVSQSPSNKVTEKGKDVELRCDPISGHTALYWYRQSLGQGLEFLIYFQGNSAPDKSGLPSDRFSAERTGGSVSTLTIQRTQQEDSAVYLCASSDRVRNTGELFFGEGSRLTVL.

On this clonotype: A much larger clone differs from this one at a single base, so this may be a read error. This sequence joins TRBV2 and TRBJ2-1; D unclear. CDR1 is SNHLY and CDR2 is FYNNEI in the germline V gene. The CDR3 has 14 amino acids. The V end was cut by 0 bases, the J end by 10 bases, with 13 bases between. In DNA form, the CDR3 reads TGTGCCAGCAGTGAAGCCCATAACTCCTACGAGCAGTTCTTC. It translates to CASSEAHNSYEQFF. Full variable domain (outside the CDR3, taken from reference TRBV2 and TRBJ2-1): EPEVTQTPSHQVTQMGQEVILRCVPISNHLYFYWYRQILGQKVEFLVSFYNNEISEKSEIFDDQFSVERPDGSNFTLKIRSTKLEDSAMYFCASSEAHNSYEQFFGPGTRLTVL.

This clonotype was detected many times. V and J are TRBV2 and TRBJ2-7; 11 bases line up with TRBD2. The CDR3 extends over 14 amino acids. The ends lost 7 bases at V and 3 bases at J; junction bases unmatched: 5. From germline, CDR1 is SNHLY and CDR2 FYNNEI. CDR3: CASNRLAGNYEQYF. CDR3 nucleotide sequence: TGTGCCAGCAATCGACTAGCGGGGAACTACGAGCAGTACTTC. Variable domain in full (rest from reference TRBV2 and TRBJ2-7): EPEVTQTPSHQVTQMGQEVILRCVPISNHLYFYWYRQILGQKVEFLVSFYNNEISEKSEIFDDQFSVERPDGSNFTLKIRSTKLEDSAMYFCASNRLAGNYEQYFGPGTRLTVT.

The table lists this clonotype with many counts. One end of the junction does not line up with germline, which may come from a read error. This sequence joins TRBV20-1 and TRBJ1-5; the D gene is possibly TRBD1 (5 bases). This CDR3 is built from 12 residues. Germline values: CDR1 DFQATT, CDR2 SNEGSKA (reference sequence). The DNA of the CDR3 is TGTGGGGCGGGGGTAAGCAATCAGCCCCAGCATTTT. This encodes CGAGVSNQPQHF.

This rearrangement joins TRBV7-9 to TRBJ1-1; D uncertain. Trimming cost V 2 bases and J 6 bases, with 7 bases left between them. Germline-derived CDR1 and CDR2 are SEHNR and FQNEAQ (reference sequence). The CDR3 totals 12 residues. CDR3 sequence: CASSLRRSEAFF. The CDR3 DNA is TGTGCCAGCAGCTTAAGGAGGTCTGAAGCTTTCTTT. Looking up the rest from reference TRBV7-9 and TRBJ1-1 gives the full variable domain: DTGVSQNPRHKITKRGQNVTFRCDPISEHNRLYWYRQTLGQGPEFLTYFQNEAQLEKSRLLSDRFSAERPKGSFSTLEIQRTEQGDSAMYLCASSLRRSEAFFGQGTRLTVV.

This clonotype was observed many times. V and J are TRBV13 and TRBJ2-7, with TRBD1 matching 8 bases. CDR3 size: 15 residues. J was trimmed by 2 bases and V by 5 bases; bases with no gene match: 8. Germline V gene data show CDR1 as PRHDT and CDR2 as FYEKMQ (reference sequence). DNA of the CDR3: TGTGCCAGCAGCCCCGGATACAGGGGGACCTACGAGCAGTACTTC. Amino acid sequence: CASSPGYRGTYEQYF. Full variable domain (outside the CDR3, taken from reference TRBV13 and TRBJ2-7): AAGVIQSPRHLIKEKRETATLKCYPIPRHDTVYWYQQGPGQDPQFLISFYEKMQSDKGSIPDRFSAQQFSDYHSELNMSSLELGDSALYFCASSPGYRGTYEQYFGPGTRLTVT.

The chain combines TRBV19 with TRBJ2-1; D perhaps matches TRBD2 (6 bases). The germline CDR1 and CDR2 sequences are LNHDA and SQIVND (reference sequence). The CDR3 runs 14 residues. Trimming removed 6 bases from V and 0 bases from J, with 9 bases in between. The CDR3 sequence is CASRGGLSYNEQFF. In nucleotides, the CDR3 is TGTGCCAGTAGGGGGGGTCTCTCCTACAATGAGCAGTTCTTC.

This clonotype was recorded many times. J is TRBJ2-1 and V is TRBV11-2; 10 bases map to TRBD2. With 1 base clipped from V and 3 bases from J, the junction kept 6 bases outside the gene matches. The length of the CDR3 is 17 residues. Germline values: CDR1 SGHAT, CDR2 FQNNGV. CDR3 protein: CASSLGLAGLRYNEQFF. In DNA form, the CDR3 reads TGTGCCAGCAGCTTAGGACTAGCGGGCCTCCGCTACAATGAGCAGTTCTTC. Complete variable domain (other parts from reference TRBV11-2 and TRBJ2-1): EAGVAQSPRYKIIEKRQSVAFWCNPISGHATLYWYQQILGQGPKLLIQFQNNGVVDDSQLPKDRFSAERLKGVDSTLKIQPAKLEDSAVYLCASSLGLAGLRYNEQFFGPGTRLTVL.

This clonotype was recorded at least ten times. The rearrangement joins TRBV2 to TRBJ2-1; D ambiguous. Germline V CDR1 and CDR2: SNHLY, FYNNEI. V was trimmed by 4 bases and J by 8 bases, leaving 12 bases between them. The CDR3 is 13 amino acids. This CDR3 reads CASSVRQYDEQFF. CDR3 nucleotides: TGTGCCAGCAGTGTTCGGCAGTACGATGAGCAGTTCTTC.

V and J are TRBV12-3 or TRBV12-4 and TRBJ1-6; D perhaps matches TRBD1 (6 bases). The CDR3 is 13 residues long. Trimming removed 8 bases at V and 7 bases at J, with 12 bases between. CDR3: CASRQVGNSPLHF. The CDR3 bases are TGTGCCAGCCGACAGGTTGGGAATTCACCCCTCCACTTT.

This clonotype has at least ten counts. The chain carries TRBV3-1 and TRBJ2-5; D is perhaps TRBD2 (5 bases). V was clipped by 6 bases and J by 1 base, with 18 bases between them. The CDR3 sequence is 16 residues long. Germline lookup yields CDR1 LGHDT and CDR2 YNNKEL (reference sequence). Here the CDR3 DNA reads TGTGCCAGCAGTCCAAGCGGTCGAGGTATCCAAGAGACCCAGTACTTC. Protein sequence: CASSPSGRGIQETQYF.

Here the CDR3 reads CASSTDPWTSGYEQYF. The DNA of the CDR3 is TGTGCCAGCAGTACCGATCCCTGGACTAGCGGCTACGAGCAGTACTTC. The chain joins TRBV12-3 or TRBV12-4 to TRBJ2-7, with 10 bases identical to TRBD2. The length of the CDR3 is 16 residues. V shed 5 bases, J shed 3 bases, and the junction held 10 bases outside the gene matches.

As concerns this clonotype: This sequence is one base from a far larger clone and is likely a read error. The rearrangement links TRBV27 to TRBJ2-7; no reliable D call. This CDR3 has 10 residues. Trimming took off 4 bases at V and 5 bases at J, with 3 bases between the two ends. The germline gives CDR1 MNHEY, CDR2 SMNVEV (reference sequence). In DNA, the CDR3 is TGTGCCAGCAGTTCCCACGAGCAGTACTTC. It codes for CASSSHEQYF.

As for this clonotype: This clone may be a read error of a much larger clone one base away. The V call is TRBV5-1, the J call TRBJ2-7; no clear D gene. The CDR3 length is 14 residues. The germline V and J ends were trimmed by 1 base and 0 bases, with 8 bases remaining between them. The germline CDR1 and CDR2 sequences are SGHRS and YFSETQ. The DNA for the CDR3 is TGCGCCAGCAGCTTGACTTACAACTCCTACGAGCAGTACTTC. Its translation is CASSLTYNSYEQYF.

The chain employs TRBV4-1 and TRBJ2-1, with TRBD1 identical over 7 bases. V lost 2 bases to trimming and J lost 10 bases; unmatched junction nucleotides: 20. Germline V CDR1 and CDR2: MGHRA, YSYEKL. The CDR3 is 18 residues long. The CDR3 region has the DNA TGCGCCAGCAGCCAACCCCTAGACAGGGCCGATTCGCAGGGGGAGCAGTTCTTC. Translation gives CASSQPLDRADSQGEQFF.

This clonotype was detected a few times. The chain is built from TRBV6-2 or TRBV6-3 and TRBJ2-7; 8 bases map to TRBD2. J gave up 6 bases and V 4 bases, and 8 bases lay outside the gene matches. The CDR3 sequence is 14 residues long. Germline CDR1 reads MNHEY; CDR2 reads SVGEGT. The chain's CDR3 is CASSLTSEASEQYF. Here the CDR3 DNA reads TGTGCCAGCAGTTTGACTAGCGAGGCGAGCGAGCAGTACTTC.